This is a list of T cell receptor beta chains from one sample in a study of blood T cells in healthy people across ages. TCRdb used MiXCR to reprocess the 5' RACE reads, holding one entry per CDR3 protein. The table shows 630,000 or so distinct CDR3 sequences, with about 28% occurring only once. Input material: blood. These receptors came from a woman older than 75 in good health. Each CDR3 is given with its conserved first and last residue. D genes are given only for firm matches. Clone sizes are given selectively: once, few, many, or a class where the clone is expanded.

size,V,D,length,J,DNA,CDR3
many,TRBV20-1,NA,15,TRBJ1-6,TGCAGTGCCTCAACAGTTACCGGCCTTAATTCACCCCTCCACTTT,CSASTVTGLNSPLHF
NA,TRBV12-3/TRBV12-4,NA,12,TRBJ2-7,TGTGCCAGCAGGATTGTATCCAGGGAGCAGTACTTC,CASRIVSREQYF
NA,TRBV2,NA,15,TRBJ1-6,TGTGCCAGCAGTGCGGAGAGCTCCTATAATTCACCCCTCCACTTT,CASSAESSYNSPLHF
many,TRBV12-3/TRBV12-4,NA,15,TRBJ2-1,TGTGCCAGCAGTTTACTCAGGGGCCCGTTCAATGAGCAGTTCTTC,CASSLLRGPFNEQFF
NA,TRBV15,NA,16,TRBJ1-2,TGTGCCACCAGCAGAGGGTCGGCCCCTGGGAACTATGGCTACACCTTC,CATSRGSAPGNYGYTF
NA,TRBV12-3/TRBV12-4,NA,14,TRBJ1-3,TGTGCCAGCAGCCGCGGCAGAGAGGGAAACACCATATATTTT,CASSRGREGNTIYF
NA,TRBV6-5,NA,11,TRBJ2-3,TGTGCCAGCAGTTACCAGGGTACGCAGTATTTT,CASSYQGTQYF
NA,TRBV5-1,NA,16,TRBJ2-1,TGCGCCAGCAGCTTGGAGGGACTTTCGGGCAACAATGAGCAGTTCTTC,CASSLEGLSGNNEQFF
NA,TRBV19,NA,17,TRBJ2-2,TGTGCCAGTAGTATTATCCCTAGGCAGGCGGGCACCGGGGAGCTGTTTTTT,CASSIIPRQAGTGELFF
NA,TRBV5-1,NA,14,TRBJ1-2,TGCGCCAGCAGCTTGTCTACGACCGCTTTAGCCTACACCTTC,CASSLSTTALAYTF
few,TRBV11-3,NA,13,TRBJ2-1,TGTGCCAGCAGCTTACTTCGGGGCGGGGAGCAGTTCTTC,CASSLLRGGEQFF
NA,TRBV20-1,NA,15,TRBJ2-4,TGCAGTGCTTTACGCCGAGCGGAAGCCAAAAACATTCAGTACTTC,CSALRRAEAKNIQYF
NA,TRBV27,NA,14,TRBJ1-5,TGTGTCAGCGGTTTGGCAGGGGACAATCAGCCCCAGCATTTT,CVSGLAGDNQPQHF
many,TRBV27,NA,12,TRBJ2-7,TGTGCCAGCAGTTTTTTTCGCGGCGAGCAGTACTTC,CASSFFRGEQYF
few,TRBV20-1,NA,15,TRBJ1-6,TGCAGTGCTAGAGAAGGACTCTCCTATAATTCACCCCTCCACTTT,CSAREGLSYNSPLHF
few,TRBV5-1,NA,15,TRBJ1-5,TGCGCCAGCAGCTTGGGGATACGGGGCAATCAGCCCCAGCATTTT,CASSLGIRGNQPQHF
NA,TRBV20-1,NA,15,TRBJ1-2,TGCAGTGCAAGAACCGGGCCCGGCGGTGTCTATGGCTACACCTTC,CSARTGPGGVYGYTF
many,TRBV5-1,TRBD1,13,TRBJ2-1,TGCGCCAGCACCCTAGGGACAGGGACCGAGCAGTTCTTC,CASTLGTGTEQFF
once,TRBV11-2,TRBD2,18,TRBJ2-3,TGTGCCAGCAGCTTAGCCGGGACTAGCGTTTCGAACACAGATACGCAGTATTTT,CASSLAGTSVSNTDTQYF
many,TRBV6-2/TRBV6-3,NA,14,TRBJ2-1,TGTGCCAGCAGGAACGACGTCTCCTACAATGAGCAGTTCTTC,CASRNDVSYNEQFF
NA,TRBV30,NA,13,TRBJ1-5,TGTGCCTGGAGTCGGGACAGCAATCAGCCCCAGCATTTT,CAWSRDSNQPQHF
NA,TRBV19,NA,15,TRBJ2-3,TGTGCCAGTAGTATGGCCCCTAGCCGGGCAGATACGCAGTATTTT,CASSMAPSRADTQYF
NA,TRBV6-6,NA,15,TRBJ1-1,TGTGCCAGCGGGCGGCGAAACCCTGGGAACACTGAAGCTTTCTTT,CASGRRNPGNTEAFF
few,TRBV20-1,NA,11,TRBJ1-4,TGCAGTGCGGGTGACTTTGAAAAACTGTTTTTT,CSAGDFEKLFF
NA,TRBV4-2,TRBD1,14,TRBJ1-2,TGTGCCAGCAGCCAGGGACAGGGGAGGATCGGCTACACCTTC,CASSQGQGRIGYTF
many,TRBV7-9,NA,16,TRBJ2-1,TGTGCCAGCAGCCCGGGACTTTCGAGCTCCTACAATGAGCAGTTCTTC,CASSPGLSSSYNEQFF